A single sample gave rise to the 14 T cell receptor beta chains below, sequenced in a study of graft-versus-host responses after intestinal transplantation. TCRdb's table, derived via immunoSEQ multiplex PCR, lists solely in-frame clones and lacks some. Counted here are 21,000 or so clones, 55% to 65% occurring once; the ten biggest clones make up 0.85% to 1.3%. The sample was alloreactive CD4+ T cells from a mixed lymphocyte reaction culture, taken before intestinal transplant. Subset noted: CFSE-low proliferating T cells sorted from approximately six-day pre-transplant mixed lymphocyte reaction (GvH or HvG direction). These receptors originate from a human patient who received an intestinal transplant.

V and J are TRBV5-6 and TRBJ1-2; a possible D gene is TRBD1 (6 bases). V lost 1 base to trimming and J lost 4 bases, with 8 bases between them. Germline CDR1 is SGHDT and CDR2 is YYEEEE. The CDR3 sequence is 13 residues long. The CDR3 region has the DNA TGTGCCAGCAGCTTGCGGACAGTCTATGGCTACACCTTC. Its protein is CASSLRTVYGYTF.

The V call is TRBV18, the J call TRBJ2-2; TRBD2 agrees at 8 bases. The length of the CDR3 is 16 residues. Germline values: CDR1 KGHSH, CDR2 LQKENI. The trim removed 0 bases at V and 3 bases at J, leaving 3 bases unmatched. The CDR3: CASSPPSGGYTGELFF. The CDR3 coding sequence is TGTGCCAGCTCACCACCGTCGGGGGGGTACACCGGGGAGCTGTTTTTT.

The chain is built from TRBV6-5 and TRBJ2-1; no reliable D call. The CDR3 contains 13 residues. CDR1 MNHEY and CDR2 SVGAGI come from the germline V gene. V lost 6 bases to trimming and J lost 4 bases, with 10 bases between them. The CDR3 loop is CASRASIYNEQFF. In DNA, the CDR3 is TGTGCCAGCAGAGCAAGTATTTACAATGAGCAGTTCTTC.

The V call is TRBV7-9, the J call TRBJ1-2; 7 bases match TRBD1. Germline assignment: CDR1 SEHNR and CDR2 FQNEAQ (reference sequence). This CDR3 is built from 18 residues. Trimming cost V 1 base and J 8 bases; bases outside gene matches: 19. As DNA, the CDR3 is TGTGCCAGCAGCTTAGTGGGCTCGAGTGGGACAGCCGGTGGGGGCTACACCTTC. Its protein is CASSLVGSSGTAGGGYTF.

The rearrangement uses TRBV18 and TRBJ1-1; D is uncertain. The V gene lost 2 bases and the J gene lost 8 bases, with 12 bases spanning the gap. There are 13 residues in the CDR3. Germline V gene sequence: CDR1 KGHSH, CDR2 LQKENI. The CDR3 DNA sequence: TGTGCCAGCTCACCAAGTAACAGTGCCGAAGCTTTCTTT. It encodes CASSPSNSAEAFF.

The rearrangement uses TRBV18 and TRBJ2-3; TRBD2 is a possible D gene (6 bases). V shed 6 bases and J shed 2 bases, with 9 bases lying between them. The V gene's germline CDR1 is KGHSH and CDR2 LQKENI. This CDR3 region has 13 residues. In DNA, the CDR3 is TGTGCCAGCTCTGGACTATTCACAGATACGCAGTATTTT. This encodes CASSGLFTDTQYF.

A few counts support this clone. The chain employs TRBV7-9 and TRBJ1-4; D remains ambiguous. V lost 3 bases to trimming and J lost 5 bases, with 7 bases between them. This CDR3 region has 13 residues. Germline V gives CDR1 SEHNR, CDR2 FQNEAQ (reference sequence). The CDR3 sequence is CASSFRGNEKLFF. The CDR3 region has the DNA TGTGCCAGCAGCTTTCGGGGAAATGAAAAACTGTTTTTT.

The chain combines TRBV27 with TRBJ2-3; D unclear. The CDR3 consists of 13 residues. Germline CDR1 and CDR2: MNHEY and SMNVEV (reference sequence). V lost 6 bases, J lost 3 bases, and 10 bases lay in between. CDR3 DNA sequence: TGTGCCAGCAGCGCCAGACTGACAGATACGCAGTATTTT. This encodes CASSARLTDTQYF.

V is TRBV29-1 and J is TRBJ2-7, with a possible D match to TRBD1 (5 bases). This CDR3 is built from 12 residues. V was trimmed by 4 bases and J by 2 bases, leaving 9 bases between them. Germline CDR1 reads SQVTM; CDR2 reads ANQGSEA. CDR3 in DNA: TGCAGCGTTGTGGGGCCCACCTACGAGCAGTACTTC. Its protein is CSVVGPTYEQYF.

J is TRBJ2-7 and V is TRBV20-1; no clear D gene. V gave up 5 bases and J gave up 5 bases, with 10 bases separating them. The V gene's germline CDR1 is DFQATT and CDR2 SNEGSKA (reference sequence). This CDR3 region has 11 residues. As DNA, the CDR3 is TGCAGTGCTGACTCCGGCCACGAGCAGTACTTC. Translation gives CSADSGHEQYF.

This clone was recorded a few times. The chain links TRBV6-1 to TRBJ1-1; D gene ambiguous. Germline V gene data show CDR1 as MNHNS and CDR2 as SASEGT. Trimming took 5 bases from V and 0 from J, leaving 10 bases between them. This CDR3 comprises 14 residues. The chain's CDR3 is CASSLLSLNTEAFF. DNA of the CDR3: TGTGCCAGCAGTCTTCTTAGCCTGAACACTGAAGCTTTCTTT.

This clone was counted only a few times. V usage is TRBV27 and J usage is TRBJ2-7; 10 positions agree with TRBD1. The CDR3 loop spans 15 amino acids. In germline, CDR1 is MNHEY, CDR2 SMNVEV (reference sequence). With V trimmed by 3 bases and J by 2 bases, 4 bases remained unmatched. The CDR3 coding sequence is TGTGCCAGCAGTTTCGGACAGGGGGGCACCTACGAGCAGTACTTC. It translates to CASSFGQGGTYEQYF.

The chain combines TRBV10-2 with TRBJ2-3, with D perhaps matching TRBD2 (6 bases). The CDR3 length is 15 residues. V dropped 0 bases and J dropped 2 bases, with 9 bases sitting between them. Germline CDR1 is WSHSY and CDR2 is SAAADI. The CDR3 nucleotides read TGCGCCAGCAGTGAGTCAAAACTAGCCACAGATACGCAGTATTTT. It codes for CASSESKLATDTQYF.

The chain employs TRBV19 and TRBJ1-2; TRBD1 aligns across 7 bases. The CDR3 runs to 15 residues. The V and J ends lost 8 bases and 4 bases, in that order; junction bases with no gene match: 13. Germline V lookup: CDR1 LNHDA, CDR2 SQIVND (reference sequence). CDR3 in amino acids: CASQGGHGSFYGYTF. CDR3 in DNA: TGTGCCAGTCAAGGGGGCCATGGCAGCTTCTATGGCTACACCTTC.